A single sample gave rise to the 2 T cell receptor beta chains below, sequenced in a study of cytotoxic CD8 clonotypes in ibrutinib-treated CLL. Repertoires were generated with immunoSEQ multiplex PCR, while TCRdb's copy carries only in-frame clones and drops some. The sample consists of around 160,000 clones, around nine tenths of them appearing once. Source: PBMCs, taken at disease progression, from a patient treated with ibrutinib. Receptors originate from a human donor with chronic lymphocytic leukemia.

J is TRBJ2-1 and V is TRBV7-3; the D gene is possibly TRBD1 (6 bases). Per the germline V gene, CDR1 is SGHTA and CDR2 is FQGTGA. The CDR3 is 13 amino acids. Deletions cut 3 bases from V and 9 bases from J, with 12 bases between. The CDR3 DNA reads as TGTGCCAGCAGCTTCGGGGAAGGGGGTGAGCAGTTCTTC. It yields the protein CASSFGEGGEQFF.

The CDR3 DNA is TGTGCCAGCGGGGACAGGGGGCTTCGATTCGGGGAGCTGTTTTTT. This encodes CASGDRGLRFGELFF. The V gene is TRBV7-9, the J gene TRBJ2-2; 12 nucleotides match TRBD1. The V and J ends lost 8 bases and 7 bases, in that order; junction bases with no gene match: 8. The CDR3 loop spans 15 amino acids. CDR1 SEHNR and CDR2 FQNEAQ come from the germline V gene (reference sequence). The whole variable domain, filled in from reference TRBV7-9 and TRBJ2-2, reads DTGVSQNPRHKITKRGQNVTFRCDPISEHNRLYWYRQTLGQGPEFLTYFQNEAQLEKSRLLSDRFSAERPKGSFSTLEIQRTEQGDSAMYLCASGDRGLRFGELFFGEGSRLTVL.